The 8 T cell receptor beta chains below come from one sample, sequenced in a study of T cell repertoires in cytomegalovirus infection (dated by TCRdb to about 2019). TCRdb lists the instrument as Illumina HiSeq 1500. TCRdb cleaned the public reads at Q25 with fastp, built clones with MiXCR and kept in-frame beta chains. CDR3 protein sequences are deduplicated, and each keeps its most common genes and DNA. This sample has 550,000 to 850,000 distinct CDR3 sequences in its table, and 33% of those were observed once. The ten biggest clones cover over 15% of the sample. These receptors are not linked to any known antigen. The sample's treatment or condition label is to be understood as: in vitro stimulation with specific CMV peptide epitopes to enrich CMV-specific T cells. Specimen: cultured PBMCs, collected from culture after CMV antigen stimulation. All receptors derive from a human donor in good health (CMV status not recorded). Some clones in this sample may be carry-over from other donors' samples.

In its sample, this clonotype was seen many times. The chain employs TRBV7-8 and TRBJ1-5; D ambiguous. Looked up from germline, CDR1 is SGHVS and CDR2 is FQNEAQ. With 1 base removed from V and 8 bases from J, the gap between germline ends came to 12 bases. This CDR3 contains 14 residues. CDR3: CASSLVSGGEPQHF. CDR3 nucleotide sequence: TGTGCCAGCAGCTTAGTCTCCGGCGGGGAGCCCCAGCATTTT. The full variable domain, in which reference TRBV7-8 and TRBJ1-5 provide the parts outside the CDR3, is GAGVSQSPRYKVAKRGQDVALRCDPISGHVSLFWYQQALGQGPEFLTYFQNEAQLDKSGLPSDRFFAERPEGSVSTLKIQRTQQEDSAVYLCASSLVSGGEPQHFGDGTRLSIL.

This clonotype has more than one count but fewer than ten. The CDR3, as DNA: TGCGCCAGCAGCACCCCGGGACTAGGGGGAATTGAGCAGTTCTTC. Residues: CASSTPGLGGIEQFF. The genes are TRBV5-1 and TRBJ2-1, with 8 nucleotides matching TRBD2. Per the germline V gene, CDR1 is SGHRS and CDR2 is YFSETQ. V lost 4 bases to trimming and J lost 9 bases; unmatched junction nucleotides: 12. The CDR3 has 15 amino acids.

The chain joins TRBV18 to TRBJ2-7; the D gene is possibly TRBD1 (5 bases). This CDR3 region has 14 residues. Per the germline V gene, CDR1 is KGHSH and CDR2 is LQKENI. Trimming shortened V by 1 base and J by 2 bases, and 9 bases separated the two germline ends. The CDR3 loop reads CASSPLADTYEQYF. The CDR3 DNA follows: TGTGCCAGCTCACCACTGGCGGACACCTACGAGCAGTACTTC.

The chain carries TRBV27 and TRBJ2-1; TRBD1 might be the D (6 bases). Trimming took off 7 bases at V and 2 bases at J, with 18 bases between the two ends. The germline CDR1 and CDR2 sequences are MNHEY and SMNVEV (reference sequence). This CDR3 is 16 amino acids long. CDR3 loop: CASTFQGFYTYNEQFF. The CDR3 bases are TGTGCCAGCACCTTTCAGGGGTTCTATACCTACAATGAGCAGTTCTTC.

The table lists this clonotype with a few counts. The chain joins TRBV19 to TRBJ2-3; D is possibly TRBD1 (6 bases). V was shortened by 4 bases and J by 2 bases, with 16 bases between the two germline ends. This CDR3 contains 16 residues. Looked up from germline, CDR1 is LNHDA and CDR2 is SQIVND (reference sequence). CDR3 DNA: TGTGCCAGTAGTACGCTTCAGGGGCCGTTCACAGATACGCAGTATTTT. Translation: CASSTLQGPFTDTQYF.

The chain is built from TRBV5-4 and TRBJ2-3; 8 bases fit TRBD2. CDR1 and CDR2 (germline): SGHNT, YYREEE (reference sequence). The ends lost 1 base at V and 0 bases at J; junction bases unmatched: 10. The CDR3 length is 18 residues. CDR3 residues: CASSLRAGGSFSTDTQYF. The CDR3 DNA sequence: TGTGCCAGCAGCTTGCGGGCGGGGGGATCATTCAGCACAGATACGCAGTATTTT.

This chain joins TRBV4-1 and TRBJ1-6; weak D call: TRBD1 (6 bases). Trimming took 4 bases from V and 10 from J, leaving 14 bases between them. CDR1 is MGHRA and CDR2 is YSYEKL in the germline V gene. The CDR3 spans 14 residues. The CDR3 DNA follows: TGCGCCAGCAGCCTACAGGGTGGGGGCTCACCCCTCCACTTT. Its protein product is CASSLQGGGSPLHF.

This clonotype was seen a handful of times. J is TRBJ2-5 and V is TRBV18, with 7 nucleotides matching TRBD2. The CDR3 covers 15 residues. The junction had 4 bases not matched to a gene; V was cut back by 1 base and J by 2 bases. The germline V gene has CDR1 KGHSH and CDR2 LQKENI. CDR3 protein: CASSPRGLVQETQYF. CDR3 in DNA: TGTGCCAGCTCACCACGAGGACTAGTTCAAGAGACCCAGTACTTC.